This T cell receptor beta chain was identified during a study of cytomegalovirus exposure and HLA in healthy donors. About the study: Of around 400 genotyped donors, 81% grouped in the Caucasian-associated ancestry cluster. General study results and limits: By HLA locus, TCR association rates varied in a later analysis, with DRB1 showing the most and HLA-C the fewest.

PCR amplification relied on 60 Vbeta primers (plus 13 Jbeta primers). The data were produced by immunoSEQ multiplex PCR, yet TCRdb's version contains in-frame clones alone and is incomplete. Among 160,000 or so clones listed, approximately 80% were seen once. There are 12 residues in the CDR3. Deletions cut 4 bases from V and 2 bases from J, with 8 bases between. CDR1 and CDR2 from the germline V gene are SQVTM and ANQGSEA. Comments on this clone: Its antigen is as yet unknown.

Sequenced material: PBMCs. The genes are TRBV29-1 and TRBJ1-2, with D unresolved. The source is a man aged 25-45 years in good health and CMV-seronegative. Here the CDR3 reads CSVVQENYGYTF. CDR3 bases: TGCAGCGTTGTGCAAGAGAACTATGGCTACACCTTC.